Shown below are 19 T cell receptor beta chains from a single sample sequenced in a study of T-cell reconstitution after alpha-beta-depleted transplantation in children. Preparing the TCRbeta library involved the use of unique molecular identifiers. TCRdb redid the calling of the PCR reads with MiXCR, one entry per CDR3 protein. The table shows about 610,000 distinct CDR3 sequences, with 8% to 11% occurring only once. The source material was PBMCs from the stem cell graft donor, sampled from the stem cell graft. Receptors were obtained from a human donor who donated a stem cell graft to a child with acute myeloid leukemia.

This chain connects TRBV2 to TRBJ2-1; 7 bases are a match to TRBD1. Germline V gives CDR1 SNHLY, CDR2 FYNNEI. The CDR3 is 17 residues long. Germline trimming cut 6 bases from V and 9 bases from J; bases unmatched to any gene: 20. This CDR3 reads CASSENRGGPLSAEQFF. The CDR3 nucleotides read TGTGCCAGCAGCGAAAACAGAGGGGGCCCCCTCTCTGCTGAGCAGTTCTTC.

The V and J genes are TRBV3-1 and TRBJ2-5; TRBD2 matches at 9 bases. Germline CDR1 LGHDT, CDR2 YNNKEL (reference sequence). The V segment lost 4 bases and the J segment 2 bases; nucleotides outside the gene matches: 5. The CDR3 is made up of 15 amino acids. CDR3 sequence reads: CASSPLAGSQETQYF. In DNA form, the CDR3 reads TGTGCCAGCAGCCCGCTAGCGGGGTCTCAAGAGACCCAGTACTTC.

The V call is TRBV11-1, the J call TRBJ1-3; D may be TRBD1 (5 bases). The germline V gene encodes CDR1 SGHAT and CDR2 FQDESV (reference sequence). The V gene lost 6 bases and the J gene lost 0 bases, with 21 bases spanning the gap. The CDR3 runs 18 residues. DNA of the CDR3: TGTGCCAGCAGTAAATGGGTAGGGGCTTCGAGCTCTGGAAACACCATATATTTT. Protein: CASSKWVGASSSGNTIYF.

This clonotype was found many times. V is TRBV28 and J is TRBJ2-3; D call uncertain. The germline V and J ends were trimmed by 4 bases and 0 bases, with 14 bases remaining between them. Looked up from germline, CDR1 is MDHEN and CDR2 is SYDVKM. The length of the CDR3 is 16 residues. The CDR3: CASSWPRWESTDTQYF. The CDR3 DNA is TGTGCCAGCAGTTGGCCCCGGTGGGAAAGCACAGATACGCAGTATTTT. Supplemented by reference TRBV28 and TRBJ2-3, the full variable domain reads DVKVTQSSRYLVKRTGEKVFLECVQDMDHENMFWYRQDPGLGLRLIYFSYDVKMKEKGDIPEGYSVSREKKERFSLILESASTNQTSMYLCASSWPRWESTDTQYFGPGTRLTVL.

This clonotype occurred many times. The chain couples TRBV15 to TRBJ2-1, with D possibly matching TRBD1 (5 bases). The germline V gene encodes CDR1 LNHNV and CDR2 YYDKDF (reference sequence). This CDR3 has 14 amino acids. V lost 3 bases and J 8 bases, leaving 14 bases between the germline ends. The CDR3 is CATSREQVSHEQFF. Here the CDR3 DNA reads TGTGCCACCAGCAGGGAACAGGTTAGCCATGAGCAGTTCTTC.

This clonotype was detected ten times or more. The gene calls are TRBV6-6 and TRBJ2-7; 7 bases match TRBD2. The CDR3 covers 13 residues. CDR1 and CDR2 from the germline V gene are MNHNY and SVGAGI (reference sequence). The trim removed 5 bases at V and 0 bases at J, leaving 1 base unmatched. Here the CDR3 DNA reads TGTGCCAGCAGTGGGGACTACTCCTACGAGCAGTACTTC. Protein: CASSGDYSYEQYF.

In this sample, this clonotype turned up many times. The chain carries TRBV5-1 and TRBJ2-1; 8 positions match TRBD2. The trim removed 10 bases at V and 1 base at J, leaving 7 bases unmatched. CDR1 and CDR2 (germline): SGHRS, YFSETQ. This CDR3 spans 14 amino acids. Here the CDR3 reads CACGVAGSYNEQFF. CDR3 nucleotide sequence: TGCGCCTGCGGGGTAGCGGGATCCTACAATGAGCAGTTCTTC.

This clonotype was counted ten times or more. CDR3 protein: CASSLLGGQGAYEQYF. The CDR3 DNA follows: TGTGCCAGCAGCCTCCTCGGGGGTCAGGGAGCCTACGAGCAGTACTTC. The J gene is TRBJ2-7, the V gene TRBV7-3, with D possibly matching TRBD2 (6 bases). The CDR3 has 16 amino acids. V lost 5 bases and J lost 2, with 19 bases in between. Germline loops: CDR1 SGHTA, CDR2 FQGTGA.

This clonotype was detected many times. A much bigger clone sits one base away, suggesting this may be a read error. The rearrangement links TRBV5-1 to TRBJ2-1; D call uncertain. V lost 0 bases to trimming and J lost 6 bases, with 4 bases between them. Germline V lookup: CDR1 SGHRS, CDR2 YFSETQ. CDR3 length: 12 residues. The CDR3 DNA reads as TGCGCCAGCAGCTTGGGATTCAATGAGCAGTTCTTC. Its protein is CASSLGFNEQFF.

This rearrangement joins TRBV18 to TRBJ2-7, with TRBD2 matching over 9 bases. This CDR3 is 17 amino acids long. Germline CDR1 reads KGHSH; CDR2 reads LQKENI. Trimming removed 3 bases from V and 4 bases from J; junction bases left unmatched: 13. CDR3 DNA sequence: TGTGCCAGCTCACCTCTATCTCCAGCTAGCGGGGTATACGAGCAGTACTTC. Its translation is CASSPLSPASGVYEQYF.

This clonotype showed up many times. J is TRBJ1-1 and V is TRBV29-1; D ambiguous. Germline CDR1 SQVTM, CDR2 ANQGSEA. The ends were cut back, 5 bases at V and 8 bases at J, with 12 bases in the middle. This CDR3 comprises 11 residues. Here the CDR3 reads CSVTPRAEAFF. As DNA, the CDR3 is TGCAGCGTTACCCCCCGGGCGGAAGCTTTCTTT.

This clonotype was counted many times. This chain links TRBV12-3 or TRBV12-4 with TRBJ2-2, with D possibly being TRBD1 (6 bases). This CDR3 spans 15 amino acids. V was shortened by 2 bases and J by 2 bases, with 9 bases between the two germline ends. CDR3 in amino acids: CASSLTGTNTGELFF. In DNA form, the CDR3 reads TGTGCCAGCAGTTTAACAGGGACAAACACCGGGGAGCTGTTTTTT.

This clonotype was picked up a small number of times. The chain carries TRBV5-1 and TRBJ2-2; D uncertain. Trimming pared 0 bases from V and 0 bases from J, leaving 9 bases between. The CDR3 extends over 16 amino acids. Germline CDR1 SGHRS, CDR2 YFSETQ. The CDR3 bases are TGCGCCAGCAGCTTGGGGGTCAAAACGAACACCGGGGAGCTGTTTTTT. It yields the protein CASSLGVKTNTGELFF.

This clonotype occurred many times. CDR3 loop: CASSLVPHGGETQYF. The CDR3 bases are TGTGCCAGCAGTTTAGTCCCGCACGGAGGAGAGACCCAGTACTTC. The chain combines TRBV12-3 or TRBV12-4 with TRBJ2-5, with TRBD2 as a possible D gene (5 bases). This CDR3 contains 15 residues. V was cut by 1 base and J by 4 bases, with 13 bases left in between.

The chain links TRBV7-2 to TRBJ2-1, with a possible D match to TRBD2 (6 bases). The V and J ends lost 5 bases and 8 bases respectively, with 16 bases between them. Germline CDR1 and CDR2: SGHTA and FQGNSA. This CDR3 region has 14 residues. The CDR3 DNA reads as TGTGCCAGCAGCGGAGGGCGTAGTAGGCATGAGCAGTTCTTC. It specifies CASSGGRSRHEQFF.

This clonotype was detected ten times or more. The V gene is TRBV3-1, the J gene TRBJ2-3; D might be TRBD2 (5 bases). Germline loops: CDR1 LGHDT, CDR2 YNNKEL (reference sequence). V was clipped by 4 bases and J by 9 bases, with 11 bases between them. This CDR3 contains 12 residues. DNA of the CDR3: TGTGCCAGCAGCCGGGTCGCGGGCACGCAGTATTTT. This gives the protein CASSRVAGTQYF.

The V and J genes are TRBV12-3 or TRBV12-4 and TRBJ1-1; tentatively, D is TRBD1 (6 bases). CDR3 length: 14 residues. V lost 1 base to trimming and J lost 3 bases, with 9 bases between them. As DNA, the CDR3 is TGTGCCAGCAGTTTAGAGTCAGGGGACACTGAAGCTTTCTTT. Encoded protein: CASSLESGDTEAFF.

The chain recombines TRBV4-3 with TRBJ2-3, with TRBD1 matching over 9 bases. There are 14 residues in the CDR3. From germline, CDR1 is LGHNA and CDR2 YSLEER. V shed 4 bases, J shed 4 bases, and the junction held 3 bases outside the gene matches. For the CDR3, the DNA is TGCGCCAGCAGCCCGGACAGGGGATCAGATACGCAGTATTTT. Translation gives CASSPDRGSDTQYF.

The table lists this clonotype with many counts. The chain couples TRBV29-1 to TRBJ2-2; 10 nucleotides match TRBD2. Germline-derived CDR1 and CDR2 are SQVTM and ANQGSEA. The CDR3 is 15 residues long. V shed 1 base, J shed 1 base, and the junction held 0 bases outside the gene matches. The CDR3 loop reads CSVEGTSGNTGELFF. The CDR3 DNA reads as TGCAGCGTTGAAGGGACTAGCGGGAACACCGGGGAGCTGTTTTTT.